Listed below are T cell receptor beta chains from one sample, sequenced in a study of CD8+CD57+ T cells in acquired aplastic anemia. TCRdb reprocessed the reads via MiXCR and lists one record per CDR3 protein. The sample has around 290,000 distinct CDR3 sequences, 50% to 65% seen once. Sample: sorted CD4+, CD8+, or CD8+CD57+ T cells (not recorded which) from PBMCs. The receptors were sampled from a human donor with aplastic anemia. CDR3s include the opening cysteine and the closing phenylalanine or tryptophan. D genes are given only for firm matches. A clone size is listed for some rows: how often the clone was seen (once, few, many), or a class if it is expanded.

d_gene: -; abundance: many; v_gene: TRBV29-1; j_gene: TRBJ1-4; CDR3nt: TGCAGCGCCAAGAAGGGCACTAATGAAAAACTGTTTTTT; CDR3aa: CSAKKGTNEKLFF
d_gene: TRBD2; abundance: -; v_gene: TRBV20-1; j_gene: TRBJ2-6; CDR3nt: TGCAGTGCTAGAGATCCCCCCGTTAGCGGGACGCGGGGGAAAGGGGCCAACGTCCTGACTTTC; CDR3aa: CSARDPPVSGTRGKGANVLTF
d_gene: -; abundance: once; v_gene: TRBV20-1; j_gene: TRBJ1-2; CDR3nt: TGCAGTGCTAGGCCCGGGGAGGGTAACTATGGCTACACCTTC; CDR3aa: CSARPGEGNYGYTF
d_gene: TRBD1; abundance: -; v_gene: TRBV7-8; j_gene: TRBJ2-2; CDR3nt: TGTGCCAGCAGCCCAAGGACAGGGGTAAACACCGGGGAGCTGTTTTTT; CDR3aa: CASSPRTGVNTGELFF
d_gene: TRBD1; abundance: -; v_gene: TRBV7-8; j_gene: TRBJ1-6; CDR3nt: TGTGCCAGCAGCCAGAGGACAGGGGGTGGTAATTCACCCCTCCACTTT; CDR3aa: CASSQRTGGGNSPLHF
d_gene: -; abundance: -; v_gene: TRBV25-1; j_gene: TRBJ1-2; CDR3nt: TGTGCCAGCAGTGAAGAAGAGTGGGGAACCAACTATGGCTACACCTTC; CDR3aa: CASSEEEWGTNYGYTF
d_gene: -; abundance: -; v_gene: TRBV30; j_gene: TRBJ1-5; CDR3nt: TGTGCCTGGAGTGTTTCGGCCGGAATGTTTGCGATCCAGCATTTT; CDR3aa: CAWSVSAGMFAIQHF
d_gene: -; abundance: few; v_gene: TRBV2; j_gene: TRBJ1-1; CDR3nt: TGTGCCAGCAGCCAGACACAGGCCACGAACACTGAAGCTTTCTTT; CDR3aa: CASSQTQATNTEAFF
d_gene: TRBD2; abundance: many; v_gene: TRBV2; j_gene: TRBJ2-3; CDR3nt: TGTGCCAGCAGTCTAGCGGGAGGGGGCACAGATACGCAGTATTTT; CDR3aa: CASSLAGGGTDTQYF
d_gene: TRBD2; abundance: -; v_gene: TRBV7-2; j_gene: TRBJ2-1; CDR3nt: TGTGCCAGCAGCTCCCGCGGGACTAGCGGAAGGAATGAGCAGTTCTTC; CDR3aa: CASSSRGTSGRNEQFF
d_gene: -; abundance: many; v_gene: TRBV7-6; j_gene: TRBJ1-1; CDR3nt: TGTGCCAGCAGCTCAGCTAATTTCGCTAAAGCTTTCTTT; CDR3aa: CASSSANFAKAFF
d_gene: TRBD1; abundance: few; v_gene: TRBV5-1; j_gene: TRBJ2-7; CDR3nt: TGTGCCAGCAGCTTATGGGTGGACAGGGAAAGAATCTACGAGCAGTACTTC; CDR3aa: CASSLWVDRERIYEQYF
d_gene: -; abundance: many; v_gene: TRBV2; j_gene: TRBJ1-1; CDR3nt: TGTGCCAGCAGTGACTGGGGGACCGCCATTGAAGCTTTCTTT; CDR3aa: CASSDWGTAIEAFF
d_gene: TRBD2; abundance: -; v_gene: TRBV12-3/TRBV12-4; j_gene: TRBJ2-3; CDR3nt: TGTGCCACCATCGCGGGAGGGGGCACAGATACGCAGTATTTT; CDR3aa: CATIAGGGTDTQYF
d_gene: TRBD2; abundance: -; v_gene: TRBV19; j_gene: TRBJ2-7; CDR3nt: TGTGCCAGTAGTCCACGGACTAGCGGGGACTACGAGCAGTACTTC; CDR3aa: CASSPRTSGDYEQYF
d_gene: -; abundance: many; v_gene: TRBV10-3; j_gene: TRBJ1-3; CDR3nt: TGTGCCATCAGAGATTACGGACACATAACTGGAAACACCATATATTTT; CDR3aa: CAIRDYGHITGNTIYF
d_gene: -; abundance: once; v_gene: TRBV29-1; j_gene: TRBJ2-1; CDR3nt: TGCAGCGTTGGCAGGGGCGCCGAGCAGTTCTTC; CDR3aa: CSVGRGAEQFF
d_gene: TRBD1; abundance: -; v_gene: TRBV7-8; j_gene: TRBJ2-1; CDR3nt: TGTGCCAGCCAGATCCAGCCAGGGGGAGAGGGCGATGAGCAGTTCTTC; CDR3aa: CASQIQPGGEGDEQFF
d_gene: -; abundance: -; v_gene: TRBV11-3; j_gene: TRBJ2-4; CDR3nt: TGTGCCAGCAGCTTAGGTGCCTCGGACGGAAGCATAGCCAAAAACATTCAGTACTTC; CDR3aa: CASSLGASDGSIAKNIQYF
d_gene: -; abundance: -; v_gene: TRBV7-8; j_gene: TRBJ1-4; CDR3nt: TGTGCCAGCAGCGGGCCTACTAATGAAAAACTGTTTTTT; CDR3aa: CASSGPTNEKLFF
d_gene: TRBD1; abundance: once; v_gene: TRBV24-1; j_gene: TRBJ2-5; CDR3nt: TGTGCCACCAGCCGACAGGGGGCTTTCGGAGAGACCCAGTACTTC; CDR3aa: CATSRQGAFGETQYF
d_gene: -; abundance: once; v_gene: TRBV7-2; j_gene: TRBJ2-1; CDR3nt: TGTGCCAGCAGCCTGCTAGGACTGAGCAATGAGCAGTTCTTC; CDR3aa: CASSLLGLSNEQFF
d_gene: TRBD2; abundance: many; v_gene: TRBV6-1; j_gene: TRBJ2-7; CDR3nt: TGTGCCAGCAGTGAAGGGACTAGCGGGAGACTCGAGCAGTACTTC; CDR3aa: CASSEGTSGRLEQYF
d_gene: TRBD1; abundance: -; v_gene: TRBV11-2; j_gene: TRBJ2-1; CDR3nt: TGTGCCAGCAGCGTCGACAGGGGCGAACACACACACAATGAGCAGTTCTTC; CDR3aa: CASSVDRGEHTHNEQFF
d_gene: TRBD1; abundance: once; v_gene: TRBV20-1; j_gene: TRBJ1-1; CDR3nt: TGCAGTGCTAAGGGGGAATTCGGGACAGCGAACACTGAAGCTTTCTTT; CDR3aa: CSAKGEFGTANTEAFF
d_gene: -; abundance: -; v_gene: TRBV7-2; j_gene: TRBJ1-6; CDR3nt: TGTGCCAGCAGCTACACAGGCCAGTTAGCCCTCCACTTT; CDR3aa: CASSYTGQLALHF
d_gene: -; abundance: -; v_gene: TRBV7-2; j_gene: TRBJ2-7; CDR3nt: TGTGCCAGCAGCTTAGTCGCTTTGAGCTCCTACGAGCAGTACTTC; CDR3aa: CASSLVALSSYEQYF
d_gene: -; abundance: -; v_gene: TRBV19; j_gene: TRBJ1-5; CDR3nt: TGTGCCAGTAGAGAAACAGGGCGTAGCAATCAGCCCCAGCATTTT; CDR3aa: CASRETGRSNQPQHF
d_gene: TRBD1; abundance: few; v_gene: TRBV24-1; j_gene: TRBJ2-3; CDR3nt: TGTGCCACCAGTGATCCAGGGGGAACTAGCACAGATACGCAGTATTTT; CDR3aa: CATSDPGGTSTDTQYF
d_gene: TRBD1; abundance: -; v_gene: TRBV19; j_gene: TRBJ1-5; CDR3nt: TGTGCCAGTAGTATGGTGGGAGGGGGCGGGCAGCCCCAGCATTTT; CDR3aa: CASSMVGGGGQPQHF
d_gene: -; abundance: many; v_gene: TRBV6-5; j_gene: TRBJ2-1; CDR3nt: TGTGCCAGCAGTTACAAGTCCACAGGGATCTACAATGAGCAGTTCTTC; CDR3aa: CASSYKSTGIYNEQFF
d_gene: -; abundance: -; v_gene: TRBV12-3/TRBV12-4; j_gene: TRBJ2-5; CDR3nt: TGTGCCAGCAGTTATCCTTTTAACAGGGAGAGGGAGACCCAGTACTTC; CDR3aa: CASSYPFNRERETQYF
d_gene: -; abundance: -; v_gene: TRBV19; j_gene: TRBJ2-2; CDR3nt: TGTGCCAGTAATTCTAGGGATACCGGGGAGCTGTTTTTT; CDR3aa: CASNSRDTGELFF
d_gene: TRBD2; abundance: -; v_gene: TRBV4-1; j_gene: TRBJ2-1; CDR3nt: TGCGCCAGCAGCCTGGGACTAGCGGGGGCCGAGGAGCAGTTCTTC; CDR3aa: CASSLGLAGAEEQFF
d_gene: TRBD2; abundance: -; v_gene: TRBV7-9; j_gene: TRBJ2-7; CDR3nt: TGTGCCAGCAGCGCCGGGACTAGCGGTGTCTCCTACGAGCAGTACTTC; CDR3aa: CASSAGTSGVSYEQYF
d_gene: TRBD2; abundance: -; v_gene: TRBV5-6; j_gene: TRBJ2-7; CDR3nt: TGTGCCAGCAGCCAAGATGGTACTAGCGGACCCTACGAGCAGTACTTC; CDR3aa: CASSQDGTSGPYEQYF
d_gene: -; abundance: -; v_gene: TRBV4-1; j_gene: TRBJ2-7; CDR3nt: TGCGCCAGCAGCCCTACCCCGGCAGGCGCTTACGAGCAGTACTTC; CDR3aa: CASSPTPAGAYEQYF
d_gene: TRBD2; abundance: -; v_gene: TRBV5-1; j_gene: TRBJ2-7; CDR3nt: TGCGCCAGCAGCTTGGCTGCGGGAGGTATCTACGAGCAGTACTTC; CDR3aa: CASSLAAGGIYEQYF
d_gene: -; abundance: few; v_gene: TRBV7-2; j_gene: TRBJ1-1; CDR3nt: TGTGCCAGCAGCTTGGGTCTTGAAGCTTTCTTT; CDR3aa: CASSLGLEAFF
d_gene: -; abundance: many; v_gene: TRBV11-2; j_gene: TRBJ2-5; CDR3nt: TGTGCCAGCAGCTTGGGGCCCACGGCTGGAGAGACCCAGTACTTC; CDR3aa: CASSLGPTAGETQYF
d_gene: -; abundance: -; v_gene: TRBV7-6; j_gene: TRBJ2-3; CDR3nt: TGTGCCAGCAGCTTAGCGGGGTCCGGGGGAAGTGAGCAGTATTTT; CDR3aa: CASSLAGSGGSEQYF
d_gene: -; abundance: few; v_gene: TRBV29-1; j_gene: TRBJ1-1; CDR3nt: TGCAGCGTTGAGGCACTGAACACTGAAGCTTTCTTT; CDR3aa: CSVEALNTEAFF
d_gene: TRBD1; abundance: many; v_gene: TRBV2; j_gene: TRBJ1-2; CDR3nt: TGTGCCAGCAGCGTGACAGGGTTCGGAGACTACACCTTC; CDR3aa: CASSVTGFGDYTF
d_gene: -; abundance: -; v_gene: TRBV7-9; j_gene: TRBJ2-3; CDR3nt: TGTGCCGGAAACACCCAAGGGGGCACAGATACGCAGTATTTT; CDR3aa: CAGNTQGGTDTQYF
d_gene: TRBD1; abundance: -; v_gene: TRBV20-1; j_gene: TRBJ1-6; CDR3nt: TGCAGTGCTAGAGGGACAGGGTATAATTCACCCCTCCACTTT; CDR3aa: CSARGTGYNSPLHF
d_gene: TRBD1; abundance: many; v_gene: TRBV4-2; j_gene: TRBJ2-7; CDR3nt: TGTGCCAGCAGCCTTGCCGGGACAGGGCTAGACGAGCAGTACTTC; CDR3aa: CASSLAGTGLDEQYF
d_gene: TRBD1; abundance: many; v_gene: TRBV7-6; j_gene: TRBJ2-7; CDR3nt: TGTGCCAGCGGTGGGGGACAGTACTACGAGCAGTACTTC; CDR3aa: CASGGGQYYEQYF
d_gene: TRBD1; abundance: -; v_gene: TRBV5-4; j_gene: TRBJ1-5; CDR3nt: TGTGCCAGTAGTATCACAGGGGGGGGAAATCAGCCCCAGCATTTT; CDR3aa: CASSITGGGNQPQHF
d_gene: TRBD2; abundance: -; v_gene: TRBV19; j_gene: TRBJ2-7; CDR3nt: TGTGCCAGTAGTGGACTAGCGGGCGATCCCTACGAGCAGTACTTC; CDR3aa: CASSGLAGDPYEQYF
d_gene: -; abundance: -; v_gene: TRBV15; j_gene: TRBJ1-1; CDR3nt: TGTGCCACCAGCAGATCGGGAGGATTCACTGAAGCTTTCTTT; CDR3aa: CATSRSGGFTEAFF
d_gene: TRBD2; abundance: many; v_gene: TRBV5-6; j_gene: TRBJ2-7; CDR3nt: TGTGCCAGCAGCTTGAAATTCGGGACTAGCGGCTACGAGCAGTACTTC; CDR3aa: CASSLKFGTSGYEQYF
d_gene: -; abundance: -; v_gene: TRBV20-1; j_gene: TRBJ2-1; CDR3nt: TGCAGTGCTAGAGGGCGGGGGCAAAATGAGCAGTTCTTC; CDR3aa: CSARGRGQNEQFF